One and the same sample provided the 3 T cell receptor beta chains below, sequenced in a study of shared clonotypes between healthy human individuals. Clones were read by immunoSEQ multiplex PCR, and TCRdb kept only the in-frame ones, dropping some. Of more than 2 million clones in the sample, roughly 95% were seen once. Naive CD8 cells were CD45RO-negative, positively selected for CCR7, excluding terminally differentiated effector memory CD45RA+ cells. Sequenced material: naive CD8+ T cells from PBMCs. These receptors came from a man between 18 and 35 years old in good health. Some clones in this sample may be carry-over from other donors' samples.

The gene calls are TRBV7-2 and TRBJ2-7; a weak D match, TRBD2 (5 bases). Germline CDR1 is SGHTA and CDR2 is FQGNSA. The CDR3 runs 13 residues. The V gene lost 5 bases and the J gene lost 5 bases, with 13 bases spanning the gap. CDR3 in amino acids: CASSNRDLHEQYF. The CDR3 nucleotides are TGTGCCAGCAGCAACCGGGATCTTCACGAGCAGTACTTC. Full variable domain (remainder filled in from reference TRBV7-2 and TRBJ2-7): GAGVSQSPSNKVTEKGKDVELRCDPISGHTALYWYRQSLGQGLEFLIYFQGNSAPDKSGLPSDRFSAERTGGSVSTLTIQRTQQEDSAVYLCASSNRDLHEQYFGPGTRLTVT.

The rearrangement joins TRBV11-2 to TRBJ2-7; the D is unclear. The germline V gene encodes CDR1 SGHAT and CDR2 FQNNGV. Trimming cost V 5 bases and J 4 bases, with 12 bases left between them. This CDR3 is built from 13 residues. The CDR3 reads CASSPQQIYEQYF. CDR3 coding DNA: TGTGCCAGCAGCCCGCAGCAAATTTACGAGCAGTACTTC.

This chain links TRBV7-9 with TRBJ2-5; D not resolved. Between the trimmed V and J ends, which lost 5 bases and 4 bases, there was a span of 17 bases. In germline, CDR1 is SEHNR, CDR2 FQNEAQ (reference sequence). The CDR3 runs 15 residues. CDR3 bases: TGTGCCAGCAGCCTTCTAGTGGGAATTGGAGAGACCCAGTACTTC. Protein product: CASSLLVGIGETQYF.